Each of the 4 T cell receptor beta chains below was sequenced from the same sample in a study of shared clonotypes between healthy human individuals. Produced via immunoSEQ multiplex PCR; TCRdb's table is partial and in-frame only. This sample has about 2.4 million clones; around nine tenths occur once, and the top ten carry more than 0.12%. What was sequenced was naive CD4+ T cells sorted from blood. Described subset: CD45RA+ positively selected. The receptor source for this set is a man between 18 and 35 years old in good health.

The chain combines TRBV7-2 with TRBJ2-3; 11 nucleotides align to TRBD1. The length of the CDR3 is 15 residues. The V and J ends lost 5 bases and 6 bases, in that order; junction bases with no gene match: 7. Per germline, CDR1 SGHTA and CDR2 FQGNSA. CDR3 sequence: CASSRRTGGMDTQYF. The CDR3 DNA reads TGTGCCAGCAGCCGACGGACAGGGGGCATGGATACGCAGTATTTT.

The CDR3, as DNA: TGTGCCAGCAGCGGATCGGGGGAGACCCAGTACTTC. Its protein is CASSGSGETQYF. The chain combines TRBV28 with TRBJ2-5, with D possibly matching TRBD2 (5 bases). Germline CDR1 is MDHEN and CDR2 is SYDVKM. The CDR3 length is 12 residues. Trimming removed 6 bases from V and 5 bases from J, with 10 bases in between.

The J gene is TRBJ2-7, the V gene TRBV5-4; tentatively, D is TRBD2 (5 bases). The CDR3 loop spans 14 amino acids. V lost 0 bases and J lost 2, with 9 bases in between. Germline loops: CDR1 SGHNT, CDR2 YYREEE (reference sequence). CDR3 loop: CASSLERETYEQYF. DNA of the CDR3: TGTGCCAGCAGCTTGGAGAGGGAAACCTACGAGCAGTACTTC.

CDR3 amino acids: CASKWGLSSYNEQFF. DNA for the CDR3: TGTGCCAGCAAATGGGGACTGAGCTCCTACAATGAGCAGTTCTTC. The rearrangement joins TRBV6-1 to TRBJ2-1; possibly TRBD2 for D (6 bases). The CDR3 has 15 residues. V shed 7 bases and J shed 0 bases, with 13 bases lying between them. Germline CDR1 is MNHNS and CDR2 is SASEGT.